A selection of T cell receptor beta chains follows, all from one sample in a study of blood T cell repertoires in COVID-19. Libraries were prepared by immunoSEQ multiplex PCR; TCRdb keeps only in-frame clonotypes and omits some of them. The sample shows over 250,000 clones, 85% of them seen only once. The material sequenced was peripheral blood. The source of these receptors is a human donor in a cohort sampled during active COVID-19. The conserved cysteine and the conserved F or W are not part of the CDR3 here. A D gene is named only where the DNA matches it firmly. Not all rows give a size; the values are once, few, many and, for expanded clones, a class.

>-|TRBJ2-1|TRBD2|TRBV18
ASSPPSYAGGPHNEQF
>-|TRBJ1-6|TRBD1|TRBV5-6
ASSPGQYNSPLH
>-|TRBJ2-1|TRBD2|TRBV2
ASGRLAGTYNEQF
>few|TRBJ1-2|TRBD1|TRBV7-2
ASSLRDRNNYGYT
>-|TRBJ1-1|TRBD1|TRBV2
ASRTGEAF
>-|TRBJ2-2|TRBD2|TRBV19
ASLAGNRHRGAV
>-|TRBJ1-1|TRBD1|TRBV5-4
ASSRAGTVNTEAF
>-|TRBJ1-2|-|TRBV29-1
SATGLVGYT
>-|TRBJ1-3|-|TRBV19
ASSTGQGSSGNTIY
>-|TRBJ2-3|-|TRBV10-3
AISDPVADTQY
>-|TRBJ2-3|TRBD1|TRBV24-1
ATSARGPDTQY
>-|TRBJ2-1|TRBD2|TRBV5-8
ASSTGLARYNEQF
>-|TRBJ1-1|-|TRBV9
ASSLLPEGDTEAF
>-|TRBJ2-7|-|TRBV28
ASSDTSYEQY
>-|TRBJ1-5|-|TRBV12-5
ASGLVVWGEPMGNQPQH
>once|TRBJ2-2|-|TRBV3-1/TRBV3-2
ASSQPALAAPNTGELF
>-|TRBJ2-1|-|TRBV7-2
ASSLGGGRYNEQF
>-|TRBJ2-1|TRBD1|TRBV18
ASSPIPGQGYNEQF
>-|TRBJ2-7|TRBD1|TRBV5-1
ASSLGQGNYEQY
>-|TRBJ1-3|-|TRBV10-3
AIRQNYGDTIY
>-|TRBJ2-7|TRBD2|TRBV9
ASSLGALLAGGDEQY
>-|TRBJ1-1|TRBD1|TRBV5-1
ASRSGQGNTEAF
>few|TRBJ1-6|TRBD1|TRBV5-4
ASSLTGGESPLH
>-|TRBJ2-7|TRBD1|TRBV6-5
ASSPSDRDYEQY
>-|TRBJ2-1|TRBD2|TRBV13
ASSRPGGAGGSYNEQF
>-|TRBJ2-2|TRBD1|TRBV9
ASSSSGTGNTGELF
>few|TRBJ1-5|-|TRBV12-3/TRBV12-4
ASTRGSEPQH
>-|TRBJ2-1|-|TRBV10-3
AISRREEGARNEQF
>-|TRBJ2-1|-|TRBV7-9
ASSLLVAEQF
>-|TRBJ2-4|-|TRBV15
ATSREAGIQY
>-|TRBJ1-5|-|TRBV7-8
ASSLGGHQPQH
>-|TRBJ2-1|TRBD2|TRBV19
ASRREGSYNEQF
>-|TRBJ2-5|-|TRBV12-3/TRBV12-4
ASSLSGETQY
>-|TRBJ2-2|-|TRBV14
ASSQQYTGELF
>-|TRBJ2-5|TRBD2|TRBV7-2
ASSLGLAGGQETQY
>-|TRBJ2-7|-|TRBV15
ATSRDIGRYEQY
>-|TRBJ2-7|TRBD1|TRBV30
AWNRGTYEQY
>few|TRBJ2-7|TRBD1|TRBV18
ASSPSGGYEQY
>-|TRBJ2-3|TRBD2|TRBV18
ASSPARLAGVGTQY
>-|TRBJ1-5|-|TRBV7-2
ASSSLGGREPQH
>few|TRBJ2-1|-|TRBV7-2
ASSAAGSSYNEQF
>-|TRBJ2-1|TRBD2|TRBV6-5
ASRGDGRRNEQF
>-|TRBJ2-1|-|TRBV11-2
ASSSSRDTYNEQF
>-|TRBJ2-3|TRBD2|TRBV5-1
ASTLAGVADTQY
>-|TRBJ2-5|-|TRBV3-1/TRBV3-2
ASSQIGTGQYETQY
>once|TRBJ2-1|-|TRBV5-1
ASSLQPPGVDNEQF